This passage covers 29 T cell receptor beta chains from one sample sequenced in a study of blood T cell repertoires in COVID-19. Only in-frame clones appear in the TCRdb table, and some are missing; sequencing was by immunoSEQ multiplex PCR. Of around 90,000 clones in the sample, 75% to 90% were seen once. Sequenced sample: peripheral blood. Receptor source: a male donor with acute or convalescent COVID-19.

The chain recombines TRBV25-1 with TRBJ1-2; TRBD1 matches 7 bases. This CDR3 region has 14 residues. V gave up 4 bases and J gave up 4 bases; unmatched junction bases: 6. Germline V CDR1 and CDR2: MGHDK, SYGVNS. The CDR3 here is CASSAAGTVYGYTF. CDR3 bases: TGTGCCAGCAGTGCCGCGGGGACAGTCTATGGCTACACCTTC.

This chain uses TRBV30 with TRBJ1-1; 7 bases align to TRBD1. This CDR3 has 13 amino acids. Germline CDR1 reads GTSNPN; CDR2 reads SVGIG (reference sequence). J was trimmed by 4 bases and V by 3 bases; bases with no gene match: 5. The CDR3 loop is CAWSTGVGTEAFF. The CDR3 DNA is TGTGCCTGGAGCACAGGGGTTGGCACTGAAGCTTTCTTT.

This clone was seen a handful of times. The chain has TRBV5-4 and TRBJ1-6; 8 bases line up with TRBD1. Trimming took 0 bases from V and 18 from J; bases not matched to a gene: 5. The CDR3 covers 12 residues. Germline values: CDR1 SGHNT, CDR2 YYREEE (reference sequence). The chain's CDR3 is CASSLADRDPHF. The DNA for the CDR3 is TGTGCCAGCAGCTTGGCGGACAGGGATCCCCACTTT. The whole variable domain, filled in from reference TRBV5-4 and TRBJ1-6, reads ETGVTQSPTHLIKTRGQQVTLRCSSQSGHNTVSWYQQALGQGPQFIFQYYREEENGRGNFPPRFSGLQFPNYSSELNVNALELDDSALYLCASSLADRDPHFGNGTRLTVT.

The rearrangement joins TRBV9 to TRBJ1-4; a weak D match, TRBD1 (6 bases). CDR3 length equals 15 residues. CDR1 SGDLS and CDR2 YYNGEE come from the germline V gene. Trimming cost V 0 bases and J 8 bases, with 14 bases left between them. The CDR3 DNA sequence: TGTGCCAGCAGCGTAGTGGCGACAGGCGCCGAAAAACTGTTTTTT. Translated: CASSVVATGAEKLFF.

The chain employs TRBV19 and TRBJ1-5; D possibly corresponds to TRBD1 (5 bases). The CDR3 runs 17 residues. Looked up from germline, CDR1 is LNHDA and CDR2 is SQIVND (reference sequence). V was clipped by 1 base and J by 4 bases, with 17 bases between them. The CDR3 region has the DNA TGTGCCAGTAGTATAGCTGGGGCAGGTCTCAGGAATCAGCCCCAGCATTTT. Residues: CASSIAGAGLRNQPQHF.

V usage is TRBV29-1 and J usage is TRBJ1-1, with TRBD1 matching 8 bases. Per germline, CDR1 SQVTM and CDR2 ANQGSEA. The CDR3 consists of 16 residues. The V and J ends lost 2 bases and 5 bases, in that order; junction bases with no gene match: 13. The CDR3 region has the DNA TGCAGCGTTGAATTTACAGGGGGTATGGGAAGGACTGAAGCTTTCTTT. This codes for CSVEFTGGMGRTEAFF.

The chain has TRBV28 and TRBJ1-1, with D maybe TRBD1 (5 bases). Trimming cost V 6 bases and J 4 bases, with 12 bases left between them. The CDR3 has 13 amino acids. Germline CDR1 MDHEN, CDR2 SYDVKM. CDR3 coding DNA: TGTGCCAGCAGGAAGTGGGGCCTCACTGAAGCTTTCTTT. It yields the protein CASRKWGLTEAFF. The whole variable domain, filled in from reference TRBV28 and TRBJ1-1, reads DVKVTQSSRYLVKRTGEKVFLECVQDMDHENMFWYRQDPGLGLRLIYFSYDVKMKEKGDIPEGYSVSREKKERFSLILESASTNQTSMYLCASRKWGLTEAFFGQGTRLTVV.

The chain combines TRBV18 with TRBJ2-2; tentative D call: TRBD1 (6 bases). This CDR3 is built from 17 residues. V lost 3 bases, J lost 3 bases, and 17 bases lay in between. Germline CDR1 is KGHSH and CDR2 is LQKENI. CDR3 nucleotides: TGTGCCAGCTCACCGGCTAGTCTGGACAGATACACCGGGGAGCTGTTTTTT. This sequence encodes CASSPASLDRYTGELFF.

The chain has TRBV7-2 and TRBJ2-1, with D perhaps TRBD1 (5 bases). The germline V gene encodes CDR1 SGHTA and CDR2 FQGNSA. The CDR3 is 15 residues long. Trimming shortened V by 4 bases and J by 0 bases, and 10 bases separated the two germline ends. This chain's CDR3 is CASSWLRDSYNEQFF. CDR3 nucleotides: TGTGCCAGCAGCTGGCTCAGGGACTCCTACAATGAGCAGTTCTTC. Complete variable domain (other parts from reference TRBV7-2 and TRBJ2-1): GAGVSQSPSNKVTEKGKDVELRCDPISGHTALYWYRQSLGQGLEFLIYFQGNSAPDKSGLPSDRFSAERTGGSVSTLTIQRTQQEDSAVYLCASSWLRDSYNEQFFGPGTRLTVL.

V usage is TRBV30 and J usage is TRBJ2-7; 8 positions agree with TRBD1. Per germline, CDR1 GTSNPN and CDR2 SVGIG (reference sequence). The length of the CDR3 is 14 residues. V was pared by 0 bases and J by 3 bases, with 4 bases of the junction left unmatched. CDR3 region: CAWSVGRGLYEQYF. CDR3 in DNA: TGTGCCTGGAGTGTGGGCAGGGGGCTCTACGAGCAGTACTTC.

The J gene is TRBJ2-1, the V gene TRBV18; D gene unclear. The CDR3 totals 13 residues. Germline assignment: CDR1 KGHSH and CDR2 LQKENI. V lost 4 bases to trimming and J lost 5 bases, with 9 bases between them. This CDR3 is CASSLGQNNEQFF. CDR3 DNA: TGTGCCAGCTCACTGGGCCAAAACAATGAGCAGTTCTTC.

V usage is TRBV2 and J usage is TRBJ1-6; D is undetermined. Between the trimmed V and J ends, which lost 6 bases and 10 bases, there was a span of 16 bases. This CDR3 is 14 amino acids long. CDR1 is SNHLY, CDR2 FYNNEI, per germline. CDR3 loop: CASRAGNSRSPLHF. The CDR3 DNA sequence: TGTGCCAGCAGGGCCGGTAACAGTAGGTCACCCCTCCACTTT.

The chain uses TRBV18 and TRBJ1-3, with D maybe TRBD1 (6 bases). CDR3 length equals 14 residues. Trimming took off 2 bases at V and 4 bases at J, with 9 bases between the two ends. Germline loops: CDR1 KGHSH, CDR2 LQKENI. CDR3 nucleotides: TGTGCCAGCTCACCATCGGACAGCGGAAACACCATATATTTT. It encodes CASSPSDSGNTIYF.

J is TRBJ1-2 and V is TRBV4-1, with 8 bases identical to TRBD1. The length of the CDR3 is 16 residues. The junction had 10 bases not matched to a gene; V was cut back by 4 bases and J by 3 bases. Germline CDR1 MGHRA, CDR2 YSYEKL. The CDR3 DNA sequence: TGCGCCAGCAGCCTCAACACCGGACAGGGACACTATGGCTACACCTTC. It yields the protein CASSLNTGQGHYGYTF.

This clone appeared a single time. The rearrangement uses TRBV2 and TRBJ1-2; possible D gene TRBD1, 6 bases. Germline CDR1 reads SNHLY; CDR2 reads FYNNEI. V lost 6 bases and J lost 8, with 16 bases in between. The CDR3 is 13 amino acids. The CDR3 nucleotides read TGTGCCAGCAGGGCGGGAGGGGGAGAGGGCTACACCTTC. Encoded protein: CASRAGGGEGYTF.

As to this clone: This same CDR3 is encoded by further DNA sequences in the sample. This sequence joins TRBV7-8 and TRBJ2-5, with D hard to call. The length of the CDR3 is 13 residues. Germline CDR1 is SGHVS and CDR2 is FQNEAQ. Between the trimmed V and J ends, which lost 1 base and 2 bases, there was a span of 5 bases. In DNA, the CDR3 is TGTGCCAGCAGCTTAGGGCTTCAAGAGACCCAGTACTTC. Protein sequence: CASSLGLQETQYF. The variable domain in full, completed from reference TRBV7-8 and TRBJ2-5, reads GAGVSQSPRYKVAKRGQDVALRCDPISGHVSLFWYQQALGQGPEFLTYFQNEAQLDKSGLPSDRFFAERPEGSVSTLKIQRTQQEDSAVYLCASSLGLQETQYFGPGTRLLVL.

V and J are TRBV5-4 and TRBJ2-5, with 11 bases lining up with TRBD1. The V gene end was trimmed by 5 bases and the J gene end by 5 bases; junction bases not matched to a gene: 5. Per germline, CDR1 SGHNT and CDR2 YYREEE (reference sequence). This CDR3 has 14 amino acids. CDR3 DNA sequence: TGTGCCAGCAGTCGGGACAGGGGGAGTGAGACCCAGTACTTC. Translation: CASSRDRGSETQYF.

The rearrangement uses TRBV5-8 and TRBJ1-6; D may be TRBD1 (6 bases). Germline CDR1 reads SGHTS; CDR2 reads YDEGEE. Trimming took 0 bases from V and 9 from J, leaving 19 bases between them. This CDR3 region has 17 residues. CDR3 DNA: TGTGCCAGCAGCTTGGCCTCCGGTTGGGGGCCGGGTTCACCCCTCCACTTT. This encodes CASSLASGWGPGSPLHF.

The chain links TRBV6-5 to TRBJ2-7; no definite D call. CDR1 and CDR2 from the germline V gene are MNHEY and SVGAGI. The CDR3 is 12 amino acids. Trimming took off 4 bases at V and 5 bases at J, with 9 bases between the two ends. In DNA, the CDR3 is TGTGCCAGCAGTTCCAACACAAACGAGCAGTACTTC. Translation gives CASSSNTNEQYF.

J is TRBJ2-7 and V is TRBV28; TRBD1 matches 11 bases. Trimming took 7 bases from V and 7 from J; bases not matched to a gene: 9. CDR1 and CDR2 from the germline V gene are MDHEN and SYDVKM. The CDR3 contains 14 residues. The DNA for the CDR3 is TGTGCCAGCAATTATCCCGGGACAGGGGGAGAGCAGTACTTC. Protein: CASNYPGTGGEQYF. Filled out from reference TRBV28 and TRBJ2-7, the complete variable domain reads DVKVTQSSRYLVKRTGEKVFLECVQDMDHENMFWYRQDPGLGLRLIYFSYDVKMKEKGDIPEGYSVSREKKERFSLILESASTNQTSMYLCASNYPGTGGEQYFGPGTRLTVT.

The genes are TRBV19 and TRBJ1-5; 7 bases map to TRBD1. The V and J ends lost 5 bases and 4 bases, in that order; junction bases with no gene match: 8. Germline V gene sequence: CDR1 LNHDA, CDR2 SQIVND (reference sequence). The CDR3 runs to 15 residues. CDR3 sequence (DNA): TGTGCCAGTAGTGCCTCAGGGACAGAAAATCAGCCCCAGCATTTT. Protein product: CASSASGTENQPQHF.

This chain uses TRBV2 with TRBJ2-5; 10 nucleotides line up with TRBD2. CDR3 length equals 17 residues. V dropped 6 bases and J dropped 5; count of bases not matched to a gene: 15. Germline lookup yields CDR1 SNHLY and CDR2 FYNNEI. In DNA, the CDR3 is TGTGCCAGCAGGCAAATCGGACTAGCGGCGCCCCTGGAGACCCAGTACTTC. Its protein is CASRQIGLAAPLETQYF. The variable domain in full, with the rest retrieved from reference TRBV2 and TRBJ2-5, is EPEVTQTPSHQVTQMGQEVILRCVPISNHLYFYWYRQILGQKVEFLVSFYNNEISEKSEIFDDQFSVERPDGSNFTLKIRSTKLEDSAMYFCASRQIGLAAPLETQYFGPGTRLLVL.

The chain links TRBV29-1 to TRBJ2-7; 9 bases match TRBD1. V was pared by 4 bases and J by 6 bases, with 7 bases of the junction left unmatched. Germline V CDR1 and CDR2: SQVTM, ANQGSEA. This CDR3 contains 13 residues. The CDR3 DNA sequence: TGCAGCGTTGCCGGGACAGGGTCGAGCGAGCAGTACTTC. Its translation is CSVAGTGSSEQYF.

Regarding this clone: One junction end disagrees with the germline gene, perhaps due to a read error. The chain employs TRBV9 and TRBJ1-5; 12 positions agree with TRBD1. This CDR3 is built from 15 residues. Germline V gene data show CDR1 as SGDLS and CDR2 as YYNGEE. The CDR3 loop reads CASSEGTGGNQPQHF. The DNA for the CDR3 is TGTGCCAGCAGCGAAGGGACAGGGGGCAACCAGCCCCAGCATTTT.

This clone was detected only once. This chain links TRBV30 with TRBJ1-5; D is possibly TRBD1 (6 bases). V dropped 1 base and J dropped 4 bases, with 11 bases sitting between them. Germline-derived CDR1 and CDR2 are GTSNPN and SVGIG (reference sequence). The CDR3 extends over 14 amino acids. CDR3 in amino acids: CAWSDRTENQPQHF. For the CDR3, the DNA is TGTGCCTGGAGTGACCGGACAGAGAATCAGCCCCAGCATTTT.

This clone was observed a few times. The V and J genes are TRBV6-5 and TRBJ1-1; D might be TRBD1 (5 bases). CDR3 length: 12 amino acids. Germline V gives CDR1 MNHEY, CDR2 SVGAGI. Trimming took 5 bases from V and 10 from J, leaving 14 bases between them. CDR3 in amino acids: CASSPRGSRAFF. For the CDR3, the DNA is TGTGCCAGCAGTCCCCGGGGGTCGAGAGCTTTCTTT.

This clone was seen just once. The rearrangement joins TRBV5-1 to TRBJ2-3, with D tentatively TRBD2 (5 bases). The CDR3 consists of 14 residues. V dropped 3 bases and J dropped 1 base, with 9 bases sitting between them. Germline CDR1 and CDR2: SGHRS and YFSETQ. The CDR3 spells CASSSNGGTDTQYF. In DNA, the CDR3 is TGCGCCAGCAGCTCCAACGGGGGCACAGATACGCAGTATTTT.

In this sample, this clone turned up a few times. The J gene is TRBJ2-1, the V gene TRBV18, with TRBD1 matching over 7 bases. Germline assignment: CDR1 KGHSH and CDR2 LQKENI. V trimming: 5 bases; J trimming: 0 bases; junction bases outside the gene matches: 7. CDR3 length: 16 residues. DNA for the CDR3: TGTGCCAGCTCAGCTTCGACAGGGAGCTCCTACAATGAGCAGTTCTTC. It is translated as CASSASTGSSYNEQFF.

In its sample, this clone was seen once. The J gene is TRBJ2-7, the V gene TRBV7-9; 9 bases are shared with TRBD2. The J segment lost 7 bases and the V segment lost 5 bases, leaving 12 bases of the junction unmatched. The CDR3 is 15 amino acids. The germline CDR1 and CDR2 sequences are SEHNR and FQNEAQ (reference sequence). CDR3 in DNA: TGTGCCAGCAGCCCGGGACTAGCTGGCCTCGGGGAGCAGTACTTC. This gives the protein CASSPGLAGLGEQYF.